These T cell receptor beta chains were read from a single sample in a study of breast tumors, draining lymph nodes, adjacent tissues. TCRdb re-called the multiplex PCR reads through MiXCR, storing one row per CDR3 protein. The sample lists tens of thousands of distinct CDR3 sequences, roughly 39% occurring once. The specimen sequenced was breast tumor tissue. All receptors come from a female donor with breast cancer. Some clones in this sample may be carry-over from other donors' samples. Each CDR3 is given with its conserved first and last residue. The order of the fields is D gene, clone size, J gene, V gene, CDR3 DNA, CDR3 protein. D genes are given only for firm matches. Only some rows state a clone size, as once, few, many or a class for expanded clones.

TRBD2 many TRBJ2-7 TRBV5-8 TGTGCCAGCAGCAAGCGGGAGGCCCGCGAGCAGTACTTC CASSKREAREQYF
TRBD1 . TRBJ1-5 TRBV20-1 TGCAGTGCTGGGACAGTCAATCAGCCCCAGCATTTT CSAGTVNQPQHF
. many TRBJ2-7 TRBV6-6 TGTGCCAGCAGCCCCTACGGACCGGGGGTGTCCTCCTACGAGCAGTACTTC CASSPYGPGVSSYEQYF
TRBD2 many TRBJ2-2 TRBV5-1 TGCGCCAGCAGCTTGTTGGCGGGAGAGGGGAACACCGGGGAGCTGTTTTTT CASSLLAGEGNTGELFF
TRBD1 . TRBJ1-2 TRBV6-1 TGTGCCAGCAGTGAAAGGACAGGGCAAGGCTACACCTTC CASSERTGQGYTF
. many TRBJ2-3 TRBV20-1 TGCAGTGCTAGAGATTCTGGGTTAGGGGCAGGCTCTTCGTGGAATACGCAGTATTTT CSARDSGLGAGSSWNTQYF
TRBD1 medium-sized TRBJ2-5 TRBV7-6 TGTGCCAGCAGACCCGGGACAGGGATCGTGACCCAGTACTTC CASRPGTGIVTQYF
TRBD2 many TRBJ2-1 TRBV20-1 TGCAGTGCTAACTCCGGGACTAGCGGGGGGTTAAGAAATGAGCAGTTCTTC CSANSGTSGGLRNEQFF
. few TRBJ2-1 TRBV25-1 TGTGCCAGCAGGTCCCCCGGGGAGGAGCAGTTCTTC CASRSPGEEQFF
. . TRBJ2-5 TRBV5-4 TGTGCCAGCAGCTTGGCCGGGACCCAGTACTTC CASSLAGTQYF
. many TRBJ2-5 TRBV30 TGTGCCTGGACTGGGGTAGGGGAGACCCAGTACTTC CAWTGVGETQYF
. many TRBJ2-1 TRBV7-9 TGTGCCAGCAGCTTAAGGGAGGAGGGGTACAATGAGCAGTTCTTC CASSLREEGYNEQFF
. . TRBJ2-7 TRBV5-1 TGCGCCAGCAGCCTTATAGGGGATTCGTATCGGTACGAGCAGTACTTC CASSLIGDSYRYEQYF
TRBD2 many TRBJ2-2 TRBV19 TGTGCCAGTAGTATAGCGGGACTAGCGGGAGGGAACGGGGAGCTGTTTTTT CASSIAGLAGGNGELFF
. many TRBJ2-4 TRBV6-1 TGTGCCAGCAGTGAAGGGTGGGGGGAAAACATTCAGTACTTC CASSEGWGENIQYF
TRBD1 many TRBJ2-7 TRBV6-1 TGTGCCAGCAGTGCAACGACAGGGGGGAACTCCTACGAGCAGTACTTC CASSATTGGNSYEQYF
TRBD2 once TRBJ2-5 TRBV7-2 TGTGCCAGCAGCTTAGTTAGCGGGAACCAAGAGACCCAGTACTTC CASSLVSGNQETQYF
TRBD2 . TRBJ2-5 TRBV7-2 TGTGCCAGCAGTTACCCGGGACTAGGGGTCGGAGAGACCCAGTACTTC CASSYPGLGVGETQYF
. . TRBJ2-2 TRBV9 TGTGCCAGCAGCGTAGGTTGGCTAGCGTTCACCGGGGAGCTGTTTTTT CASSVGWLAFTGELFF
. many TRBJ2-7 TRBV3-2 TGTGCCAGCAGCCAAGATAACGGGAGGGCCCCCCTCGAGCAGTACTTC CASSQDNGRAPLEQYF
. many TRBJ1-5 TRBV27 TGTGCCAGCAGTTTATCGACATCACTTACTCAGCCCCAGCATTTT CASSLSTSLTQPQHF
. many TRBJ2-6 TRBV7-8 TGTGCCAGCAGTTTGTGGGGTGCTGGGGCCAACGTCCTGACTTTC CASSLWGAGANVLTF
. . TRBJ2-3 TRBV20-1 TGCAGTGCTAGACGGCAGGGGGAGGACACAGATACGCAGTATTTT CSARRQGEDTDTQYF
TRBD2 . TRBJ2-7 TRBV5-1 TGCGCCAGCAGCTCGACTAGCGGGACCTACGAGCAGTACTTC CASSSTSGTYEQYF
TRBD2 . TRBJ2-5 TRBV10-2 TGCGCCAGCAGACCTAGCGGACGGGGGAAGACCCAGTACTTT CASRPSGRGKTQYF
. . TRBJ2-3 TRBV7-2 TGTGCCAGCGGCCCAAGTTCACCTCAGCAGTATTTT CASGPSSPQQYF
. . TRBJ1-4 TRBV6-2/TRBV6-3 TGTGCCAGCAGTGAACTGTTTTTT CASSELFF
. . TRBJ2-7 TRBV29-1 TGCAGCGCGGGCGTAGGACAGTTCAACGAGCAGTACTTC CSAGVGQFNEQYF
. many TRBJ2-7 TRBV18 TGTGCCAGCTCACGAAGAGGCGGCGGGACCGGCGGCTACGAGCAGTACTTC CASSRRGGGTGGYEQYF